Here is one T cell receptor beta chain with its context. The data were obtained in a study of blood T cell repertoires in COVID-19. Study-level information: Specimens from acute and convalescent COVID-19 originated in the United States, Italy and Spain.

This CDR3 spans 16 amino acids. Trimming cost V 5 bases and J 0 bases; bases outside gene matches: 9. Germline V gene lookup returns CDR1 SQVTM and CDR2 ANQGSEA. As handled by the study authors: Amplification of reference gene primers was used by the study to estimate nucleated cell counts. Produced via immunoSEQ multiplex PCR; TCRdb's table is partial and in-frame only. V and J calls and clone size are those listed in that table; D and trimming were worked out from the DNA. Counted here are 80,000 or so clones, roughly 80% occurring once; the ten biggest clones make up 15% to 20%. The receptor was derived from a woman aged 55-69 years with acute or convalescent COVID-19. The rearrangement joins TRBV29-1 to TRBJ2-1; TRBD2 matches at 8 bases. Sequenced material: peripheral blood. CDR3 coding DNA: TGCAGCGTTAGGCGGGGCGGGGGGAGCTCCTACAATGAGCAGTTCTTC. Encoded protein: CSVRRGGGSSYNEQFF.